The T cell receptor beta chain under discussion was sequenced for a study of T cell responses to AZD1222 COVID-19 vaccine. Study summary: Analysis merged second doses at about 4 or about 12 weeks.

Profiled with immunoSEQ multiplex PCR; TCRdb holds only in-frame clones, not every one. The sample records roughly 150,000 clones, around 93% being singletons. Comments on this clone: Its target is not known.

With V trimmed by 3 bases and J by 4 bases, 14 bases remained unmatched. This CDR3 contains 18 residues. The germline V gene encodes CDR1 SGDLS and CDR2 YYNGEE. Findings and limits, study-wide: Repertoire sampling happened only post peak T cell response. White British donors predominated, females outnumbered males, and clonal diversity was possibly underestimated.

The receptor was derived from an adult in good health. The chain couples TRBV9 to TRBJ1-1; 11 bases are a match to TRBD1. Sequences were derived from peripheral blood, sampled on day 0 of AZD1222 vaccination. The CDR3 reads CASSGRRTGGEIFTEAFF. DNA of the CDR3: TGTGCCAGCAGCGGGAGAAGGACAGGGGGCGAGATTTTCACTGAAGCTTTCTTT.